This TCR beta chain was identified during a study of blood T cell repertoires in COVID-19. Study-level background: Acute and convalescent COVID-19 samples came from the United States, Italy and Spain. In each case, the material was cDNA or gDNA derived from T cells, B-cell-depleted T cells, or PBMCs.

The CDR3 length is 16 residues. In the original processing: Reference gene primer amplification gave nucleated cell count estimates. This table comes from immunoSEQ multiplex PCR, and its TCRdb copy is limited to in-frame clones, with some not included. V and J calls plus clone size are reproduced from that table; the DNA served to infer D and trimming. The sample holds 650,000 to 800,000 clones, around 89% seen once. This receptor was identified in a woman aged 18-35 years with acute or convalescent COVID-19. What was sequenced was peripheral blood. This chain joins TRBV21-1 and TRBJ2-3; the table's D call, TRBD1, has no DNA check behind it. TRBV21-1 constitutes a pseudogene. The CDR3 loop is CASIQRERGRRDTQYF. In DNA, the CDR3 is TGTGCCAGCATCCAAAGGGAAAGGGGGCGCAGGGATACGCAGTATTTT.